Listed below are T cell receptor beta chains from one sample, sequenced in a study of cytomegalovirus exposure and HLA in healthy donors. This table comes from immunoSEQ multiplex PCR, and its TCRdb copy is limited to in-frame clones, with some not included. The sample has about 120,000 clones, 65% to 85% seen once. The specimen sequenced was PBMCs. The receptor set was obtained from a woman in her 40s in good health and CMV-seropositive. Each CDR3 is given with its conserved first and last residue. A D gene is named only where the DNA matches it firmly. Size is stated for part of the rows, as once, few or many counts, or as a class when the clone is expanded.

V gene	clone size	D gene	J gene	CDR3 DNA	CDR3 protein
TRBV9	-	-	TRBJ1-2	TGTGCCAGCAGCGAGGGGTTCGACTATGGCTACACCTTC	CASSEGFDYGYTF
TRBV10-3	-	-	TRBJ1-2	TGTGCCATCAGTACTAGGGAATCTAACTATGGCTACACCTTC	CAISTRESNYGYTF
TRBV30	-	-	TRBJ2-5	TGTGCCTGGAGTGTACGAGGGGGTTACCGAGAGACCCAGTACTTC	CAWSVRGGYRETQYF
TRBV6-5	-	-	TRBJ1-5	TGTGCCAGCAGCCAGGGGAACTGGCAGCCCCAGCATTTT	CASSQGNWQPQHF
TRBV9	-	TRBD1	TRBJ2-1	TGTGCCAGCAGCGTAGCCGGAGGGGACAGGGGGCTTACTAACTCCTACAATGAGCAGTTCTTC	CASSVAGGDRGLTNSYNEQFF
TRBV10-3	-	-	TRBJ1-1	TGTGCCATCAGGGCGGCAGAAGCCACTGAAGCTTTCTTT	CAIRAAEATEAFF
TRBV27	once	TRBD1	TRBJ2-6	TGTGCCAGCAGCCAGGGGGCCGGCGCTGGGGCCAACGTCCTGACTTTC	CASSQGAGAGANVLTF
TRBV18	-	TRBD2	TRBJ2-3	TGTGCCAGCTCACCACCGGGGGGGTCAGATACGCAGTATTTT	CASSPPGGSDTQYF
TRBV6-5	few	-	TRBJ1-2	TGTGCCAGCAGTAGGCAGGGTAGAGGAGATGGCTACACCTTC	CASSRQGRGDGYTF
TRBV27	-	TRBD2	TRBJ2-1	TGTGCCAGCAGCCCTATTAGCGGGAGTTGGTTCTTC	CASSPISGSWFF
TRBV6-5	once	-	TRBJ2-1	TGTGCCAGCAGTTCTCTGGCGGGTTCCAATGAGCAGTTCTTC	CASSSLAGSNEQFF
TRBV7-9	-	-	TRBJ1-2	TGTGCCAGCAGCCGGACGGACTTTAGCTATGGCTACACCTTC	CASSRTDFSYGYTF
TRBV6-5	-	TRBD1	TRBJ1-5	TGTGCCAGCAGTTGGACAGGGGGATCTCAGCCCCAGCATTTT	CASSWTGGSQPQHF
TRBV6-9	-	-	TRBJ1-2	TGTGCCAGCAGGGGGAGAAATGGCTACACCTTC	CASRGRNGYTF
TRBV19	-	TRBD2	TRBJ2-3	TGTGCCAGTAGTGGCCGGACTAGCGGACTCACAGATACGCAGTATTTT	CASSGRTSGLTDTQYF
TRBV6-5	-	TRBD1	TRBJ1-2	TGTGCCAGCAGTTATAGAGGGACAGGTCTTCTCTATGGCTACACCTTC	CASSYRGTGLLYGYTF
TRBV12-5	-	TRBD2	TRBJ2-1	TGTGCTAGTGGTTCCTTAGCGGGGGGGCCGATTGAGCAGTTCTTC	CASGSLAGGPIEQFF
TRBV7-9	-	-	TRBJ2-7	TGTGCCAGCAGCGGCCATCTGGTCTCCTACGAGCAGTACTTC	CASSGHLVSYEQYF
TRBV4-3	-	-	TRBJ1-2	TGCGCCAGCAGCCAAGATTGGCGGGGCCTGAACTATGGCTACACCTTC	CASSQDWRGLNYGYTF
TRBV9	-	-	TRBJ2-7	TGTGCCAGCAGCGTAGCAGGGGACGCCTCCTACGAGCAGTACTTC	CASSVAGDASYEQYF
TRBV5-3	few	TRBD1	TRBJ1-1	TGTGCCAGAAGCTTGACAAGGGGGCTGAAAGATCGGGGTACGAACACTGAAGCTTTCTTT	CARSLTRGLKDRGTNTEAFF
TRBV25-1	-	-	TRBJ1-4	TGTGCCAGCAGGCCTCAGGGTCGTTTAGAAAAACTGTTTTTT	CASRPQGRLEKLFF
TRBV5-4	-	TRBD1	TRBJ1-2	TGTGCCAGCAGCTCGGGACAGGGGGCCTATGGCTACACCTTC	CASSSGQGAYGYTF
TRBV21-1	few	-	TRBJ1-1	TGTGCCAGCAGCAACAGGGACACTGAAGCTTTCTTT	CASSNRDTEAFF
TRBV6-5	-	TRBD1	TRBJ1-4	TGTGCCAGCACCGCCGGGACAGGGGAAAATGAAAAACTGTTTTTT	CASTAGTGENEKLFF
TRBV28	once	-	TRBJ1-2	TGTGCCAGCAGCCTTTATCGGGGGGGCTATGGCTACACCTTC	CASSLYRGGYGYTF
TRBV9	-	-	TRBJ2-7	TGTGCCAGCAGCGTAGCGAGCGGGCCATCCTACGAGCAGTACTTC	CASSVASGPSYEQYF
TRBV6-6	-	-	TRBJ2-7	TGTGCCAGCGCCCCCCGAAGGGGTAGTTCCTACGAGCAGTACTTC	CASAPRRGSSYEQYF
TRBV28	-	-	TRBJ1-2	TGTGCCAGCAGTTTAGGCGGAGATATGAGGGGCTACACCTTC	CASSLGGDMRGYTF
TRBV13	-	-	TRBJ1-2	TGTGCCAGCAGCTTAGAGGTCCGGGGTGATGGCTACACCTTC	CASSLEVRGDGYTF
TRBV28	-	TRBD2	TRBJ2-3	TGTGCCAGCCGAGAGACTAGCGGGAGACCAGATACGCAGTATTTT	CASRETSGRPDTQYF
TRBV5-1	once	-	TRBJ1-2	TGCGCCAGCAGCGACGGGGACAAGGCCTATGGCTACACCTTC	CASSDGDKAYGYTF
TRBV25-1	once	TRBD1	TRBJ2-7	TGTGCCAGCAGTGAACGGCAGGGGGCAAATCGGGAGCAGTACTTC	CASSERQGANREQYF
TRBV2	-	TRBD1	TRBJ2-7	TGTGCCAGACAAGACAGGGGTATTACCTACGAGCAGTACTTC	CARQDRGITYEQYF
TRBV19	-	-	TRBJ1-1	TGTGCCAGTAGTATCTCCAGGTACACTGAAGCTTTCTTT	CASSISRYTEAFF
TRBV29-1	few	TRBD1	TRBJ2-7	TGCAGCGTTCGAGACAGGGGATCCTACGAGCAGTACTTC	CSVRDRGSYEQYF
TRBV7-8	-	TRBD1	TRBJ1-4	TGTGCCAGCAGCCGGACAGGGTATGAAAAACTGTTTTTT	CASSRTGYEKLFF
TRBV5-4	-	-	TRBJ2-7	TGTGCCAGCAGTTTTGGCGACAGGTACTACTACTACGAGCAGTACTTC	CASSFGDRYYYYEQYF
TRBV13	-	TRBD2	TRBJ2-5	TGTGCCAGCAGCTTCGGTAGCGGGGCCGTTGAGACCCAGTACTTC	CASSFGSGAVETQYF
TRBV27	-	TRBD2	TRBJ2-1	TGTGCCAGCAGAGTCCTAGCGGGGGGAGACAATGAGCAGTTCTTC	CASRVLAGGDNEQFF
TRBV5-1	few	-	TRBJ1-3	TGCGCCAGCAGAATGTACTCTGGAAACACCATATATTTT	CASRMYSGNTIYF
TRBV28	-	-	TRBJ2-1	TGTGCCAGCAGTTTTAAGTCGGGTTACAATGAGCAGTTCTTC	CASSFKSGYNEQFF
TRBV6-5	-	TRBD1	TRBJ1-1	TGTGCCAGCAGTTACAGCCTACAGGGGGCTTGGGTAGCTTTCTTT	CASSYSLQGAWVAFF
TRBV6-5	-	TRBD1	TRBJ1-4	TGTGCCAGCAGCCGGACAGGGGGCCTCTCCGCTAAACTGTTTTTT	CASSRTGGLSAKLFF
TRBV11-2	-	-	TRBJ1-5	TGTGCCAGCAGCTTAGACGGCAATCAGCCCCAGCATTTT	CASSLDGNQPQHF
TRBV2	-	TRBD1	TRBJ1-3	TGTGCCAGCACCACCCTCGGACGACAGGGGGCGCTTGGAAACACCATATATTTT	CASTTLGRQGALGNTIYF
TRBV28	-	TRBD1	TRBJ1-2	TGTGCCAGCACTTACACGGACAGGGGCTATGGCTACACCTTC	CASTYTDRGYGYTF
TRBV28	-	TRBD1	TRBJ1-3	TGTGCCAGCAGCCCAACAGGGGTTGATCCTGGAAACACCATATATTTT	CASSPTGVDPGNTIYF
TRBV4-3	-	TRBD1	TRBJ2-5	TGCGCCAGCAGCCAATGGGGACAGATCCAAGAGACCCAGTACTTC	CASSQWGQIQETQYF
TRBV9	-	-	TRBJ2-7	TGTGCCAGCAGCCAGGACAGTACCTACGAGCAGTACTTC	CASSQDSTYEQYF
TRBV19	-	TRBD1	TRBJ1-5	TGTGCCAGCCGGACAGGGGACAATCAGCCCCAGCATTTT	CASRTGDNQPQHF
TRBV6-5	-	-	TRBJ2-7	TGTGCCAGCAGTTTGACAGTGACCTTAGGATCCTACGAGCAGTACTTC	CASSLTVTLGSYEQYF
TRBV27	-	-	TRBJ2-7	TGTGCCAGCAGTGGACTAAACTACGAGCAGTACTTC	CASSGLNYEQYF
TRBV30	-	TRBD1	TRBJ1-4	TGTGCCTGGAGACTCCTTGACAGGGCTGAAAAACTGTTTTTT	CAWRLLDRAEKLFF
TRBV5-1	-	TRBD2	TRBJ2-7	TGCGCCAGCAGCTGGGGGGGGAGACTAGCGGGGACGTACGAGCAGTACTTC	CASSWGGRLAGTYEQYF
TRBV4-3	-	TRBD2	TRBJ2-1	TGCGCCAGCAGCCCCCTGTTGGCGGGGGGGTACAATGAGCAGTTCTTC	CASSPLLAGGYNEQFF
TRBV4-2	-	TRBD2	TRBJ2-1	TGTGCCAGCAGCCAAGAAGCGACTAGCGGGGGGGCAAATGAGCAGTTCTTC	CASSQEATSGGANEQFF
TRBV9	-	TRBD2	TRBJ2-3	TGTGCCAGCAGCGGACGACTAGCGGGAGGTGGGAAGTTAGATACGCAGTATTTT	CASSGRLAGGGKLDTQYF
TRBV19	few	-	TRBJ1-4	TGTGCCAGTAGTATTGGGCAGGCAACTAATGAAAAACTGTTTTTT	CASSIGQATNEKLFF
TRBV27	-	-	TRBJ1-2	TGTGCCAGCAGTTTATCCAACAGGGCGGGTGGCTACACCTTC	CASSLSNRAGGYTF